This paragraph reports one TCR beta chain. As yet, its antigen is unknown. This sample is part of a study of T cell repertoires in cytomegalovirus infection. Study-wide context: HLA-C-restricted CMV epitopes, recently identified, and well-studied HLA-B-restricted ones were used by the study. CMV infection and matching HLA type were both indicated by public TCR beta signatures. Study-wide results and limits: CMV-specific TCR beta clonotypes restricted by HLA-C were the ones dominating the ex vivo response.

The CDR3 contains 15 residues. Germline CDR1 and CDR2: MNHEY and SVGEGT. V was trimmed by 6 bases and J by 5 bases, leaving 19 bases between them. TCRdb used MiXCR to reprocess the reads, holding one entry per CDR3 protein. The repertoire has 450,000 to 600,000 distinct CDR3 sequences, more than 30% of them found once; the top ten carry 15% to 20%. This clonotype was sampled from a human donor in good health (CMV status not recorded). Some clones in this sample may be carry-over from other donors' samples. Sequencing was performed on cultured PBMCs, taken from culture after CMV antigen stimulation. The chain couples TRBV6-2 or TRBV6-3 to TRBJ2-5; D is tentatively TRBD1 or TRBD2 (6 bases each). CDR3 bases: TGTGCCAGCAGCCTGACTAGGGGGGAAGTGGAGACCCAGTACTTC. As protein: CASSLTRGEVETQYF.